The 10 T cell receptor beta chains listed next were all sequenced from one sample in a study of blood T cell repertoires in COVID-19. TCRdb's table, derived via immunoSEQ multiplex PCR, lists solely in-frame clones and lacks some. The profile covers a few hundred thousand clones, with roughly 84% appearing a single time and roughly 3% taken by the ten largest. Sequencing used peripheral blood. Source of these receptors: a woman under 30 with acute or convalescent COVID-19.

CDR3 in DNA: TGTGCCATCAGCGATCAGGGAGGCTACACCTTC. Protein sequence: CAISDQGGYTF. This sequence joins TRBV10-3 and TRBJ1-2; the D gene is possibly TRBD1 (5 bases). CDR1 and CDR2 from the germline V gene are ENHRY and SYGVKD. The CDR3 extends over 11 amino acids. V was trimmed by 6 bases and J by 8 bases, leaving 10 bases between them.

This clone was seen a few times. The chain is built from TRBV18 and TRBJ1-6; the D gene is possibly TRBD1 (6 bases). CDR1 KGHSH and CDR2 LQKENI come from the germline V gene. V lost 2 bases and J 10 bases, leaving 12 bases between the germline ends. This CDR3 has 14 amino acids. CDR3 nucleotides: TGTGCCAGCTCACCAAACAGGGAAGACTCACCCCTCCACTTT. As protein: CASSPNREDSPLHF.

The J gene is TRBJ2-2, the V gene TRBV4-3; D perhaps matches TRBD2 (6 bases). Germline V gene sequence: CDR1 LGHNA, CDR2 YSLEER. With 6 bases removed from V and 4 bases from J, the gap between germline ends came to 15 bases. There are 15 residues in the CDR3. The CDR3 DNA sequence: TGCGCCAGCAGGGTAGCGGTTCCGTTCACCGGGGAGCTGTTTTTT. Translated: CASRVAVPFTGELFF.

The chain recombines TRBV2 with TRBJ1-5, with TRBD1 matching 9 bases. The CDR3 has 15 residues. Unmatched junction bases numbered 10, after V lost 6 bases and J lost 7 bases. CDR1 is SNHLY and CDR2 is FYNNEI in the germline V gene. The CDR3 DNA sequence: TGTGCCAGCAGCGGGACCGGGACAGGGATGCAGCCCCAGCATTTT. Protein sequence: CASSGTGTGMQPQHF. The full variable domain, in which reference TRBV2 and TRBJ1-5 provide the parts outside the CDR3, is EPEVTQTPSHQVTQMGQEVILRCVPISNHLYFYWYRQILGQKVEFLVSFYNNEISEKSEIFDDQFSVERPDGSNFTLKIRSTKLEDSAMYFCASSGTGTGMQPQHFGDGTRLSIL.

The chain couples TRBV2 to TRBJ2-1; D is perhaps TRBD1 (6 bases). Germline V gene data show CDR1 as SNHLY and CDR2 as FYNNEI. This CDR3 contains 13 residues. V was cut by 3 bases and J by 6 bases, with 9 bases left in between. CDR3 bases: TGTGCCAGCAGTGAGGACAGAAGCAATGAGCAGTTCTTC. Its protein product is CASSEDRSNEQFF.

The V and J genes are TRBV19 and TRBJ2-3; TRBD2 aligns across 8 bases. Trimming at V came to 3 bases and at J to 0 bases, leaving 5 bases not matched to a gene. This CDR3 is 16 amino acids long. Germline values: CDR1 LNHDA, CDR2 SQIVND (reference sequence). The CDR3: CASSMGLAGSTDTQYF. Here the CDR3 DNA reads TGTGCCAGTAGTATGGGGCTAGCGGGCAGCACAGATACGCAGTATTTT.

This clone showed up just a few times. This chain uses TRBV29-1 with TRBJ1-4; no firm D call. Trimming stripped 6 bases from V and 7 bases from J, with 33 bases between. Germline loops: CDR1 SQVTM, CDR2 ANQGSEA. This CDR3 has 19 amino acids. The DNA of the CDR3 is TGCAGCGTCGCGGGAGGCTCAACTGGTCCCACGGCGTCTGGTGAAAAACTGTTTTTT. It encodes CSVAGGSTGPTASGEKLFF.

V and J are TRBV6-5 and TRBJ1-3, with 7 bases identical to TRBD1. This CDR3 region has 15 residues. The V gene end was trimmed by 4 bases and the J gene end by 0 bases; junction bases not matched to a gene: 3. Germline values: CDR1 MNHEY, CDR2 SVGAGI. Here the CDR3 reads CASSSEGASGNTIYF. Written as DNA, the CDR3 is TGTGCCAGCAGTTCCGAGGGGGCCTCTGGAAACACCATATATTTT.

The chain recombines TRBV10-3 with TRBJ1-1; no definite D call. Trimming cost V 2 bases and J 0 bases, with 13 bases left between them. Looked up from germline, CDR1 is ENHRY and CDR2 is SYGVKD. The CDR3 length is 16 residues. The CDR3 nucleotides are TGTGCCATCAGTGAGCTTCTAGGCCCCATGAACACTGAAGCTTTCTTT. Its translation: CAISELLGPMNTEAFF.

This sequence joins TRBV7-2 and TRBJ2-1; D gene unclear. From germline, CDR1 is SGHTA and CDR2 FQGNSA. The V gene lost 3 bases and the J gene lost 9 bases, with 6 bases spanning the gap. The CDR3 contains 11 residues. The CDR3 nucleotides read TGTGCCAGCAGCTTTCTAGGTGAGCAGTTCTTC. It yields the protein CASSFLGEQFF.